This T cell receptor beta chain was profiled in a study of cytomegalovirus exposure and HLA in healthy donors. Whole-study results and caveats: Sequences of the TCR beta chain were said to predict the HLA-A and HLA-B alleles of most subjects accurately. For most TCR sequences rarity was the rule, although some public TCRs occurred in many donors. Using a false discovery rate of 0.05, a later analysis showed that 15,000 to 20,000 TCR beta sequences were associated with HLA alleles. By a later analysis, the bulk of CMV-associated TCR beta chains appeared HLA-restricted.

Both 60 Vbeta primers and 13 Jbeta primers went into the PCR. This table comes from immunoSEQ multiplex PCR, and its TCRdb copy is limited to in-frame clones, with some not included. The data show about 180,000 clones, around 80% seen once. About this clone itself: Its antigen is still unknown.

Sample: PBMCs. This TCR came from a man between 18 and 35 years old in good health and CMV-seronegative.

The CDR3 nucleotides read TGTGCCACCAGCAGATATGGACAGGCGGTCAACATTCAGTACTTC. As protein: CATSRYGQAVNIQYF. The chain joins TRBV15 to TRBJ2-4; 7 bases align to TRBD1. The CDR3 contains 15 residues. The germline CDR1 and CDR2 sequences are LNHNV and YYDKDF (reference sequence). V lost 2 bases to trimming and J lost 7 bases; unmatched junction nucleotides: 8.